The 18 T cell receptor beta chains listed next were all sequenced from one sample in a study of blood T cell repertoires in COVID-19. The protocol was immunoSEQ multiplex PCR, while the TCRdb copy is restricted to in-frame clones and leaves out a portion. Altogether some 300,000 clones are present, roughly 86% being singletons, with the ten largest covering approximately 1%. The sequencing sample was made of PBMCs or T cells enriched from blood (not recorded which). These receptors originate from a woman aged 25 to 39 who had recovered from COVID-19.

CDR3 coding DNA: TGTGCCAGCAGCGTAGCTATTTGGGACAGGTCTCATGGCTACACCTTC. Amino acids: CASSVAIWDRSHGYTF. The chain joins TRBV9 to TRBJ1-2, with 8 positions matching TRBD1. The CDR3 spans 16 residues. The junction had 10 bases not matched to a gene; V was cut back by 0 bases and J by 6 bases. Germline CDR1 SGDLS, CDR2 YYNGEE.

V is TRBV19 and J is TRBJ1-2; D perhaps matches TRBD1 (6 bases). The CDR3 loop spans 10 amino acids. Trimming stripped 11 bases from V and 8 bases from J, with 12 bases between. Germline V gene lookup returns CDR1 LNHDA and CDR2 SQIVND (reference sequence). The CDR3 DNA reads TGTGCCCTGGGGGCACGGGGCTACACCTTC. This encodes CALGARGYTF.

The genes are TRBV7-2 and TRBJ1-2, with D maybe TRBD1 (5 bases). The CDR3 has 13 residues. The germline V and J ends were trimmed by 4 bases and 4 bases, with 10 bases remaining between them. Germline V lookup: CDR1 SGHTA, CDR2 FQGNSA. Here the CDR3 DNA reads TGTGCCAGCAGCTCGGGCAGGGCCTATGGCTACACCTTC. It translates to CASSSGRAYGYTF.

The chain couples TRBV29-1 to TRBJ2-5; 8 bases fit TRBD1. This CDR3 is built from 14 residues. V dropped 4 bases and J dropped 3; count of bases not matched to a gene: 7. CDR1 and CDR2 (germline): SQVTM, ANQGSEA. The DNA of the CDR3 is TGCAGCGTTGGCTGGTCAGGGGGCAAAGAGACCCAGTACTTC. This gives the protein CSVGWSGGKETQYF.

There are a few counts of this clone. The genes are TRBV11-3 and TRBJ2-5; no firm D call. V was trimmed by 1 base and J by 3 bases, leaving 3 bases between them. Looked up from germline, CDR1 is SGHNT and CDR2 is YENEEA. This CDR3 is built from 12 residues. CDR3 amino acids: CASSLGKETQYF. The CDR3 nucleotides read TGTGCCAGCAGCTTAGGTAAAGAGACCCAGTACTTC.

This rearrangement joins TRBV9 to TRBJ1-1; the match to TRBD1 covers 7 bases. The CDR3 loop spans 13 amino acids. Germline CDR1 and CDR2: SGDLS and YYNGEE. The ends lost 8 bases at V and 3 bases at J; junction bases unmatched: 7. The CDR3 nucleotides read TGTGCCAGTGGGGAAACAGGGGACACTGAAGCTTTCTTT. Its protein product is CASGETGDTEAFF.

This clone has a handful of counts. The J gene is TRBJ2-1, the V gene TRBV3-1 (or the pseudogene TRBV3-2), with 12 bases that match TRBD2. After removal of 0 bases from V and 5 bases from J, the junction contained 17 bases not matched to a gene. The CDR3 loop spans 21 amino acids. Per the germline V gene, CDR1 is LGHDT and CDR2 is YNNKEL (reference sequence). The CDR3 coding sequence is TGTGCCAGCAGCCAAGACCCGGGTTGGGCTAGCGGGGGGGCCCGAGACAATGAGCAGTTCTTC. Translation gives CASSQDPGWASGGARDNEQFF.

The chain links TRBV18 to TRBJ2-7, with D perhaps TRBD1 (7 bases). CDR3 length: 15 amino acids. The V and J ends lost 6 bases and 6 bases respectively, with 21 bases between them. Germline V gene sequence: CDR1 KGHSH, CDR2 LQKENI. The CDR3 DNA reads as TGTGCCAGCTCCCCCGTGCAGGGGGGCTTCGGCGAGCAGTACTTC. Translated: CASSPVQGGFGEQYF.

The rearrangement links TRBV5-1 to TRBJ2-1; 8 nucleotides line up with TRBD2. Germline CDR1 reads SGHRS; CDR2 reads YFSETQ. The CDR3 runs to 15 residues. With V trimmed by 4 bases and J by 4 bases, 7 bases remained unmatched. The CDR3 spells CASSPMRGAYNEQFF. The CDR3 DNA is TGCGCCAGCAGCCCCATGCGGGGGGCGTACAATGAGCAGTTCTTC.

This chain links TRBV5-1 with TRBJ1-1; 9 nucleotides line up with TRBD1. Germline V gene lookup returns CDR1 SGHRS and CDR2 YFSETQ. The CDR3 loop spans 16 amino acids. J gave up 0 bases and V 4 bases, and 7 bases lay outside the gene matches. The CDR3: CASSPGTGPMNTEAFF. Here the CDR3 DNA reads TGCGCCAGCAGCCCAGGGACAGGGCCAATGAACACTGAAGCTTTCTTT.

The chain carries TRBV14 and TRBJ2-7; 9 positions match TRBD1. J gave up 4 bases and V 4 bases, and 5 bases lay outside the gene matches. In germline, CDR1 is SGHDN, CDR2 FVKESK. CDR3 length: 14 residues. The CDR3 coding sequence is TGTGCCAGCAGCCCACGGGACAGGGCTTACGAGCAGTACTTC. Amino acids: CASSPRDRAYEQYF.

The chain uses TRBV23-1 and TRBJ1-5; 9 nucleotides align to TRBD1. TRBV23-1 is labeled an ORF, and its function is uncertain. There are 18 residues in the CDR3. V lost 3 bases to trimming and J lost 6 bases; unmatched junction nucleotides: 15. CDR3: CASSHPTKGTGKFQPQHF. The CDR3 DNA sequence: TGCGCCAGCAGTCACCCCACTAAGGGGACAGGGAAATTTCAGCCCCAGCATTTT.

CDR3: CASSQVGGREGYTF. The CDR3 nucleotides are TGTGCCAGCAGCCAAGTAGGAGGGCGCGAGGGCTACACCTTC. The J gene is TRBJ1-2, the V gene TRBV3-1 (or the pseudogene TRBV3-2); D uncertain. The V gene lost 1 base and the J gene lost 8 bases, with 14 bases spanning the gap. CDR3 length: 14 residues. CDR1 and CDR2 (germline): LGHDT, YNNKEL (reference sequence).

This clone was seen a single time. DNA of the CDR3: TGTGCCAGCAGCCCTGTAGCGGAGAGCTCCTACAATGAGCAGTTCTTC. Translated, it gives CASSPVAESSYNEQFF. The chain joins TRBV28 to TRBJ2-1; a possible D gene is TRBD2 (6 bases). This CDR3 has 16 residues. The V gene's germline CDR1 is MDHEN and CDR2 SYDVKM. The germline V and J ends were trimmed by 6 bases and 0 bases, with 15 bases remaining between them.

V usage is TRBV15 and J usage is TRBJ1-3, with unresolved D. Trimming took off 9 bases at V and 0 bases at J, with 6 bases between the two ends. This CDR3 contains 12 residues. Per the germline V gene, CDR1 is LNHNV and CDR2 is YYDKDF (reference sequence). In DNA form, the CDR3 reads TGTGCCACAGGAGCCTCTGGAAACACCATATATTTT. It encodes CATGASGNTIYF. Together with reference TRBV15 and TRBJ1-3, the CDR3 gives the full variable domain: DAMVIQNPRYQVTQFGKPVTLSCSQTLNHNVMYWYQQKSSQAPKLLFHYYDKDFNNEADTPDNFQSRRPNTSFCFLDIRSPGLGDTAMYLCATGASGNTIYFGEGSWLTVV.

This clone was recorded a few times. This rearrangement joins TRBV2 to TRBJ2-5; TRBD2 matches 11 bases. With 11 bases clipped from V and 4 bases from J, the junction kept 6 bases outside the gene matches. CDR1 is SNHLY, CDR2 FYNNEI, per germline. The CDR3 covers 13 residues. The CDR3 spells CAGVAGGGETQYF. The CDR3, as DNA: TGTGCCGGCGTAGCGGGAGGGGGAGAGACCCAGTACTTC.

The V call is TRBV19, the J call TRBJ2-7; 13 bases are a match to TRBD2. Germline V gives CDR1 LNHDA, CDR2 SQIVND (reference sequence). CDR3 size: 17 residues. The ends lost 6 bases at V and 2 bases at J; junction bases unmatched: 10. The CDR3 region has the DNA TGTGCCAGTAGCTCAGACAGGACTAGCGGGGGCGCCTACGAGCAGTACTTC. It translates to CASSSDRTSGGAYEQYF.

This CDR3 reads CAIGGARLILTDTQYF. CDR3 sequence (DNA): TGTGCCATCGGAGGGGCCAGGCTGATCCTCACAGATACGCAGTATTTT. The genes are TRBV10-3 and TRBJ2-3; maybe TRBD2 (6 bases). Trimming pared 8 bases from V and 2 bases from J, leaving 20 bases between. The germline CDR1 and CDR2 sequences are ENHRY and SYGVKD. There are 16 residues in the CDR3.